The rows below give T cell receptor beta chains drawn from one sample of a study of T cell responses to AZD1222 COVID-19 vaccine. TCRdb's table, derived via immunoSEQ multiplex PCR, lists solely in-frame clones and lacks some. The table lists about 210,000 clones, around 94% of them singletons. The material was peripheral blood, obtained 28 days after the second dose of the MenACWY control vaccine. These receptors were obtained from an adult who received the MenACWY meningococcal vaccine as a control. Each CDR3 is given with its conserved first and last residue. Each record gives: J gene, clone size, D gene, V gene, CDR3 protein, CDR3 DNA. A D gene is named only where the DNA matches it firmly. Clone size, where shown, is once, few, many, or a class for clones that have expanded.

j_gene: TRBJ2-7; abundance: once; d_gene: TRBD1; v_gene: TRBV28; CDR3aa: CASSPPGGAYEQYF; CDR3nt: TGTGCCAGCAGCCCCCCAGGGGGAGCCTACGAGCAGTACTTC
j_gene: TRBJ1-2; abundance: .; d_gene: TRBD1; v_gene: TRBV7-9; CDR3aa: CASSSPQGGGYGYTF; CDR3nt: TGTGCCAGCAGCTCGCCACAGGGGGGTGGCTATGGCTACACCTTC
j_gene: TRBJ1-1; abundance: once; d_gene: .; v_gene: TRBV14; CDR3aa: CASSQETVVMNTEAFF; CDR3nt: TGTGCCAGCAGCCAAGAGACAGTAGTCATGAACACTGAAGCTTTCTTT
j_gene: TRBJ2-7; abundance: .; d_gene: .; v_gene: TRBV7-9; CDR3aa: CASSFVGPGYEQYF; CDR3nt: TGTGCCAGCAGCTTCGTCGGTCCAGGCTACGAGCAGTACTTC
j_gene: TRBJ1-6; abundance: .; d_gene: .; v_gene: TRBV30; CDR3aa: CAFSRDGNSPLHF; CDR3nt: TGTGCCTTCTCCCGGGACGGTAATTCACCCCTCCACTTT
j_gene: TRBJ2-5; abundance: once; d_gene: TRBD1; v_gene: TRBV28; CDR3aa: CASSMTFGTGYDF; CDR3nt: TGTGCCAGCAGCATGACGTTCGGGACAGGGTATGACTTC
j_gene: TRBJ2-5; abundance: .; d_gene: TRBD2; v_gene: TRBV30; CDR3aa: CAWSPGTTETQYF; CDR3nt: TGTGCCTGGAGTCCCGGGACTACAGAGACCCAGTACTTC
j_gene: TRBJ2-7; abundance: .; d_gene: .; v_gene: TRBV3-1/TRBV3-2; CDR3aa: CASSQGRERSYEQYF; CDR3nt: TGTGCCAGCAGCCAAGGGAGGGAGAGGTCCTACGAGCAGTACTTC
j_gene: TRBJ2-6; abundance: .; d_gene: .; v_gene: TRBV14; CDR3aa: CASSQGWGLASGANVLTF; CDR3nt: TGTGCCAGCAGCCAAGGTTGGGGGCTAGCCTCTGGGGCCAACGTCCTGACTTTC
j_gene: TRBJ1-2; abundance: .; d_gene: .; v_gene: TRBV14; CDR3aa: CASSQERGFYGYTF; CDR3nt: TGTGCCAGCAGCCAAGAACGGGGTTTCTATGGCTACACCTTC
j_gene: TRBJ2-7; abundance: .; d_gene: TRBD1; v_gene: TRBV24-1; CDR3aa: CATSDYGQGHEQYF; CDR3nt: TGTGCCACCAGTGATTACGGACAGGGCCACGAGCAGTACTTC
j_gene: TRBJ1-6; abundance: once; d_gene: TRBD1; v_gene: TRBV5-4; CDR3aa: CASSSATGERSPLHF; CDR3nt: TGTGCCAGCAGCTCCGCGACAGGGGAACGATCACCCCTCCACTTT
j_gene: TRBJ1-4; abundance: .; d_gene: TRBD1; v_gene: TRBV7-9; CDR3aa: CASSLGTGEKLFF; CDR3nt: TGTGCCAGCAGCTTGGGGACAGGTGAAAAACTGTTTTTT
j_gene: TRBJ2-1; abundance: .; d_gene: TRBD1; v_gene: TRBV19; CDR3aa: CASRNRRTGGRKGSSYNEQFF; CDR3nt: TGTGCCAGTAGAAACCGAAGGACAGGGGGACGGAAGGGTAGCTCCTACAATGAGCAGTTCTTC
j_gene: TRBJ2-5; abundance: .; d_gene: .; v_gene: TRBV5-6; CDR3aa: CASGGSTRFGETQYF; CDR3nt: TGTGCCAGCGGGGGTTCCACGAGGTTTGGAGAGACCCAGTACTTC
j_gene: TRBJ1-2; abundance: .; d_gene: TRBD1; v_gene: TRBV6-5; CDR3aa: CASRKYRGGNYGYTF; CDR3nt: TGTGCCAGCAGGAAGTACAGGGGGGGTAACTATGGCTACACCTTC
j_gene: TRBJ2-1; abundance: once; d_gene: .; v_gene: TRBV6-1; CDR3aa: CASSFSWDNEQFF; CDR3nt: TGTGCCAGCAGCTTTTCTTGGGACAATGAGCAGTTCTTC
j_gene: TRBJ2-1; abundance: .; d_gene: .; v_gene: TRBV27; CDR3aa: CASSCLDPSHHEQFF; CDR3nt: TGTGCCAGCAGTTGCCTAGACCCCAGCCACCATGAGCAGTTCTTC
j_gene: TRBJ2-1; abundance: .; d_gene: .; v_gene: TRBV28; CDR3aa: CASSPRLGYYNEQFF; CDR3nt: TGTGCCAGCAGTCCTAGACTGGGGTACTACAATGAGCAGTTCTTC
j_gene: TRBJ2-4; abundance: .; d_gene: .; v_gene: TRBV5-4; CDR3aa: CASSSWGVKNIQYF; CDR3nt: TGTGCCAGCAGCAGCTGGGGGGTCAAAAACATTCAGTACTTC
j_gene: TRBJ2-2; abundance: once; d_gene: .; v_gene: TRBV7-3; CDR3aa: CASSTLTGELFF; CDR3nt: TGTGCCAGCTCTACCCTCACCGGGGAGCTGTTTTTT
j_gene: TRBJ2-6; abundance: .; d_gene: TRBD1; v_gene: TRBV18; CDR3aa: CASSLNRGHTSGANVLTF; CDR3nt: TGTGCCAGCTCACTAAACAGGGGGCATACTTCTGGGGCCAACGTCCTGACTTTC
j_gene: TRBJ2-7; abundance: .; d_gene: .; v_gene: TRBV5-4; CDR3aa: CASTFGGSMRNYEQYF; CDR3nt: TGTGCCAGCACCTTCGGCGGAAGTATGCGGAATTACGAGCAGTACTTC
j_gene: TRBJ1-5; abundance: .; d_gene: .; v_gene: TRBV30; CDR3aa: CAWSVPGPNRPQHF; CDR3nt: TGTGCCTGGAGTGTTCCCGGGCCCAACCGGCCCCAGCATTTT
j_gene: TRBJ1-1; abundance: .; d_gene: .; v_gene: TRBV29-1; CDR3aa: CSVTAQGAEAFF; CDR3nt: TGCAGCGTGACCGCTCAGGGCGCTGAAGCTTTCTTT
j_gene: TRBJ2-7; abundance: .; d_gene: .; v_gene: TRBV5-6; CDR3aa: CASSLPRDTTYEQYF; CDR3nt: TGTGCCAGCAGCTTACCTCGGGACACCACCTACGAGCAGTACTTC
j_gene: TRBJ2-1; abundance: .; d_gene: TRBD2; v_gene: TRBV7-9; CDR3aa: CASSTWTSGRAHNEQFF; CDR3nt: TGTGCCAGCAGCACCTGGACTAGCGGGAGGGCCCACAATGAGCAGTTCTTC
j_gene: TRBJ2-1; abundance: .; d_gene: TRBD1; v_gene: TRBV29-1; CDR3aa: CSVEPQGAHEQFF; CDR3nt: TGCAGCGTGGAACCCCAGGGGGCACATGAGCAGTTCTTC
j_gene: TRBJ2-2; abundance: .; d_gene: TRBD2; v_gene: TRBV9; CDR3aa: CASSGRAGDTGELFF; CDR3nt: TGTGCCAGCAGCGGACGCGCGGGAGACACCGGGGAGCTGTTTTTT
j_gene: TRBJ1-2; abundance: .; d_gene: TRBD1; v_gene: TRBV5-1; CDR3aa: CASSLEGGIIYGYTF; CDR3nt: TGCGCCAGCAGCTTGGAAGGGGGCATTATCTATGGCTACACCTTC
j_gene: TRBJ1-1; abundance: .; d_gene: TRBD1; v_gene: TRBV4-3; CDR3aa: CASSQEDRVYTEAFF; CDR3nt: TGCGCCAGCAGCCAAGAAGACAGGGTCTATACTGAAGCTTTCTTT
j_gene: TRBJ1-2; abundance: .; d_gene: .; v_gene: TRBV19; CDR3aa: CASSTRQEPGYGYTF; CDR3nt: TGTGCCAGTAGTACCCGACAGGAACCAGGCTATGGCTACACCTTC
j_gene: TRBJ1-5; abundance: .; d_gene: .; v_gene: TRBV5-3; CDR3aa: CARSRTLLSNQPQHF; CDR3nt: TGTGCCAGAAGCCGGACACTCCTTAGCAATCAGCCCCAGCATTTT
j_gene: TRBJ1-1; abundance: .; d_gene: TRBD1; v_gene: TRBV18; CDR3aa: CASSLRTGDPMNTEAFF; CDR3nt: TGTGCCAGCTCACTCCGGACAGGGGACCCCATGAACACTGAAGCTTTCTTT
j_gene: TRBJ2-7; abundance: .; d_gene: .; v_gene: TRBV5-8; CDR3aa: CASSLGRQEAYEQYF; CDR3nt: TGTGCCAGCAGCTTGGGAAGACAGGAGGCCTACGAGCAGTACTTC
j_gene: TRBJ1-1; abundance: .; d_gene: .; v_gene: TRBV6-5; CDR3aa: CASSYTRNTEAFF; CDR3nt: TGTGCCAGCAGTTACACACGAAACACTGAAGCTTTCTTT